This T cell receptor (beta chain) emerged from a study of memory CD4+ T cells and cytomegalovirus serostatus. Study-level information: Of the healthy Belgian adults, eight or nine were CMV seropositive and around 22 seronegative.

Comments on this clone: The antigen remains undetermined. The sample holds other DNA sequences that translate to the same CDR3.

The sort gate was single viable CD3+CD4+CD8-CD45RO+ cells for memory CD4+ T cells. Clones were sequenced by immunoSEQ multiplex PCR, and TCRdb holds only the in-frame ones, with some missing. The sample has some 60,000 clones, around 79% seen once. Study-wide points: CD4+ memory repertoires contained about 40% of the roughly 150 reported CMV TCRbeta sequences.

Input material: memory CD4+ T cells from blood. The receptor comes from an adult in good health and CMV-seropositive.

The CDR3 reads CASSSLRTDTQYF. The DNA of the CDR3 is TGTGCCAGCAGCTCTCTACGCACAGATACGCAGTATTTT. The chain is built from TRBV7-2 and TRBJ2-3; D gene uncertain. V dropped 4 bases and J dropped 1 base, with 6 bases sitting between them. The CDR3 contains 13 residues. The V gene's germline CDR1 is SGHTA and CDR2 FQGNSA.